Listed below are T cell receptor beta chains from one sample, sequenced in a study of CD8 T cells in ankylosing spondylitis. In TCRdb, the 5' RACE reads were re-called with MiXCR into one record per CDR3 protein. Of around 340,000 distinct CDR3 sequences listed, 20% to 25% were seen once; the top ten hold around 13%. What was sequenced was blood, either unsorted or a sorted T cell fraction (not recorded which). The receptors shown here come from a male donor with ankylosing spondylitis or in good health (not recorded which). CDR3s leave out the opening cysteine and the closing phenylalanine or tryptophan.

j_call: TRBJ2-7; v_call: TRBV2; cdr3_aa: ASGGTLDVTYEQY
j_call: TRBJ2-7; v_call: TRBV11-2; cdr3_aa: ASSLDRLYEQY
j_call: TRBJ2-1; v_call: TRBV29-1; cdr3_aa: SVEVLAQNNNEQF
j_call: TRBJ2-2; v_call: TRBV4-1; cdr3_aa: ASSRVDSAVAGELF
j_call: TRBJ2-7; v_call: TRBV28; cdr3_aa: ASSWDRGDPYEQY
j_call: TRBJ2-7; v_call: TRBV5-1; cdr3_aa: ASSSDQSEQY
j_call: TRBJ2-5; v_call: TRBV18; cdr3_aa: ASSPAGTAMYQETQY
j_call: TRBJ2-3; v_call: TRBV29-1; cdr3_aa: SVEEFQGETDTQY
j_call: TRBJ2-7; v_call: TRBV5-6; cdr3_aa: ASSLASSNPYEQY
j_call: TRBJ1-5; v_call: TRBV12-3/TRBV12-4; cdr3_aa: ASATEQGSNQPQH
j_call: TRBJ2-2; v_call: TRBV12-3/TRBV12-4; cdr3_aa: ASSFLAGEGGELF
j_call: TRBJ2-5; v_call: TRBV3-1; cdr3_aa: ASSQEGRLGRETQY
j_call: TRBJ2-7; v_call: TRBV12-3/TRBV12-4; cdr3_aa: ASSYGRGIAEQY
j_call: TRBJ2-1; v_call: TRBV29-1; cdr3_aa: SVEVGQYNEQF
j_call: TRBJ2-3; v_call: TRBV6-5; cdr3_aa: ASSYSGLLPDTQY
j_call: TRBJ1-6; v_call: TRBV11-1; cdr3_aa: ASSYRTDSPLH
j_call: TRBJ2-5; v_call: TRBV7-3; cdr3_aa: ASSCPPQGQQETQY
j_call: TRBJ2-1; v_call: TRBV7-7; cdr3_aa: ASSLGSAGGRNEQF
j_call: TRBJ2-5; v_call: TRBV12-3/TRBV12-4; cdr3_aa: ASSLERAVQETQY
j_call: TRBJ1-2; v_call: TRBV4-1; cdr3_aa: ASSQGDLFYTSGGYT
j_call: TRBJ1-5; v_call: TRBV28; cdr3_aa: ASSHRDGNQPQH
j_call: TRBJ2-3; v_call: TRBV7-8; cdr3_aa: ASSGSGGAVVDTQY
j_call: TRBJ2-3; v_call: TRBV12-3/TRBV12-4; cdr3_aa: ASRGLGGTDTQY
j_call: TRBJ2-1; v_call: TRBV3-1; cdr3_aa: ASSQDLAGTGYNEQF
j_call: TRBJ1-6; v_call: TRBV5-8; cdr3_aa: ASLLGTGDSPLH
j_call: TRBJ2-5; v_call: TRBV12-3/TRBV12-4; cdr3_aa: ASRAVGLQETQY
j_call: TRBJ1-2; v_call: TRBV14; cdr3_aa: ASSPPDRGRYGYT
j_call: TRBJ1-5; v_call: TRBV12-3/TRBV12-4; cdr3_aa: ASSGSTALNQPQH
j_call: TRBJ2-2; v_call: TRBV11-1; cdr3_aa: ASSLSGGVTGELF
j_call: TRBJ1-1; v_call: TRBV9; cdr3_aa: ASSKGRLNTEAF
j_call: TRBJ2-1; v_call: TRBV5-5; cdr3_aa: ASSRTGPIPINEQF
j_call: TRBJ2-5; v_call: TRBV7-9; cdr3_aa: ASSHAGTGLQETQY
j_call: TRBJ2-5; v_call: TRBV10-3; cdr3_aa: AISEPVEETQY
j_call: TRBJ2-1; v_call: TRBV12-3/TRBV12-4; cdr3_aa: ASSFPGQGHLEQF
j_call: TRBJ2-2; v_call: TRBV12-3/TRBV12-4; cdr3_aa: ASSGGELF
j_call: TRBJ1-6; v_call: TRBV6-5; cdr3_aa: ASSYRETGRNSPLH
j_call: TRBJ2-1; v_call: TRBV5-1; cdr3_aa: ASSSPSGGLDNEQF
j_call: TRBJ1-5; v_call: TRBV4-1; cdr3_aa: ASSQPEGNQPQH
j_call: TRBJ2-7; v_call: TRBV29-1; cdr3_aa: SGGTGSHEQY
j_call: TRBJ2-1; v_call: TRBV11-1; cdr3_aa: ASSFGAGNGDEQF